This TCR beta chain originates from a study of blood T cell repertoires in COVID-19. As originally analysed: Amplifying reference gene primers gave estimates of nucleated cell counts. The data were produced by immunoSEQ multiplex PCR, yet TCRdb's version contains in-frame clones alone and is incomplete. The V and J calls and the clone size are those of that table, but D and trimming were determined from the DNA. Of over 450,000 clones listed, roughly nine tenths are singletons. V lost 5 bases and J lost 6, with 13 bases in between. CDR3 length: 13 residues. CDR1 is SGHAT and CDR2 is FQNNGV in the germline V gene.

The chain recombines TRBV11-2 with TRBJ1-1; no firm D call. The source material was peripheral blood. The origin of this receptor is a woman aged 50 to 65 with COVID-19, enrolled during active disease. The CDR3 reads CASSPLPLSEAFF. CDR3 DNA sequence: TGTGCCAGCAGCCCCCTCCCCCTTTCTGAAGCTTTCTTT.